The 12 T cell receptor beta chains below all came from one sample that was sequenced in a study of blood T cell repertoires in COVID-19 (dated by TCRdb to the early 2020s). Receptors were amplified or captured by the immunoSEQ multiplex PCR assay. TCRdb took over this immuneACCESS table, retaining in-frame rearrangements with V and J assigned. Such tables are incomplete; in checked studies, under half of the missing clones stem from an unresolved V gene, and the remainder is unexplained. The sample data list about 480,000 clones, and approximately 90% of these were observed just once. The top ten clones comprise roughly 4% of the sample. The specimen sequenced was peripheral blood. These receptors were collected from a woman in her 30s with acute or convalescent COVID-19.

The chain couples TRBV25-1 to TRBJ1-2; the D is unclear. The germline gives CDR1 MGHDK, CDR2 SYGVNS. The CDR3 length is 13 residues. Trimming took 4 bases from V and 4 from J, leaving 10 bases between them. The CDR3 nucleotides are TGTGCCAGCAGTGTCCCGGGAGCCTATGGCTACACCTTC. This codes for CASSVPGAYGYTF.

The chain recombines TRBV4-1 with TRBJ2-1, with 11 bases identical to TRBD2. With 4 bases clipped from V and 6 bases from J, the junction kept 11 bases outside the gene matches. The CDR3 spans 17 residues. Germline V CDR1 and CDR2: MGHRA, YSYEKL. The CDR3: CASSLVPLAGGSNEQFF. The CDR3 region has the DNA TGCGCCAGCAGCCTAGTCCCCCTAGCGGGGGGAAGCAATGAGCAGTTCTTC.

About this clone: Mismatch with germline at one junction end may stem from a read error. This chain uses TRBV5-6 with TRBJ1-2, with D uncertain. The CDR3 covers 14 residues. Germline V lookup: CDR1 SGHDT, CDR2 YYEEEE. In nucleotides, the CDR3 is TGTGCCAGCAGCTCACACGGGGTCTACTACGGCTACACCTTC. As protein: CASSSHGVYYGYTF.

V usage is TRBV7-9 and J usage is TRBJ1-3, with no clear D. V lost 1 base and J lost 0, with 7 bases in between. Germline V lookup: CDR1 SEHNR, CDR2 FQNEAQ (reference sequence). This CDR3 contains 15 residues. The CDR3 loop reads CASSLGSVSGNTIYF. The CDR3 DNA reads TGTGCCAGCAGCTTAGGGTCGGTCTCTGGAAACACCATATATTTT.

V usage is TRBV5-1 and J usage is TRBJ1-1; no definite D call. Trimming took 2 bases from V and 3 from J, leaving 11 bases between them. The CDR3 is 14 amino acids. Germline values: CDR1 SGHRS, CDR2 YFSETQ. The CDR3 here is CASSFTQRDTEAFF. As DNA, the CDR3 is TGCGCCAGCAGCTTTACACAGCGGGACACTGAAGCTTTCTTT.

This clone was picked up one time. The CDR3 protein is CASSSQGSAGELFF. The CDR3 region has the DNA TGCGCCAGCAGCTCCCAGGGTTCGGCCGGGGAGCTGTTTTTT. The V call is TRBV10-2, the J call TRBJ2-2, with D possibly being TRBD1 (5 bases). The CDR3 is 14 residues long. Trimming took off 6 bases at V and 6 bases at J, with 14 bases between the two ends. Per germline, CDR1 WSHSY and CDR2 SAAADI.

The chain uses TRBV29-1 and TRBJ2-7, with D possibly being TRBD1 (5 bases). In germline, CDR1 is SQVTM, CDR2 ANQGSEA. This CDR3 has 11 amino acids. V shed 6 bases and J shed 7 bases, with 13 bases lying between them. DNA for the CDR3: TGCAGCGTCACGAGGACAAAGGAGCAGTACTTC. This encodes CSVTRTKEQYF.

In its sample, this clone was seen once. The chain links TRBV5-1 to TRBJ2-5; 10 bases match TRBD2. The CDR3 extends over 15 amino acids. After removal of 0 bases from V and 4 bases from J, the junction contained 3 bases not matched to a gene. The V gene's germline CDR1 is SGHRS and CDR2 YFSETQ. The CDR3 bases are TGCGCCAGCAGCTTGGCTAGCGGGGGTCGAGAGACCCAGTACTTC. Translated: CASSLASGGRETQYF.

Here the CDR3 DNA reads TGTGCCAGCAGCGGCCCTCAACTCCGGGACATATTCTATGGCTACACCTTC. It encodes CASSGPQLRDIFYGYTF. The chain uses TRBV9 and TRBJ1-2; a weak D match, TRBD1 (6 bases). Trimming removed 3 bases from V and 4 bases from J, with 22 bases in between. The CDR3 extends over 17 amino acids. Germline CDR1 SGDLS, CDR2 YYNGEE. The variable domain in full, completed from reference TRBV9 and TRBJ1-2, reads DSGVTQTPKHLITATGQRVTLRCSPRSGDLSVYWYQQSLDQGLQFLIQYYNGEERAKGNILERFSAQQFPDLHSELNLSSLELGDSALYFCASSGPQLRDIFYGYTFGSGTRLTVV.

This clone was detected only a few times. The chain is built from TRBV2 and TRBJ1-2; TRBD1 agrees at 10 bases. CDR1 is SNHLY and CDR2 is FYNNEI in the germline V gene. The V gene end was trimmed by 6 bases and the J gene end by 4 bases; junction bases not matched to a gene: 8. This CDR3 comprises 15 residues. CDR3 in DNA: TGTGCCAGCAGGGACAGGGGGTTTAGAGGCTATGGCTACACCTTC. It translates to CASRDRGFRGYGYTF.

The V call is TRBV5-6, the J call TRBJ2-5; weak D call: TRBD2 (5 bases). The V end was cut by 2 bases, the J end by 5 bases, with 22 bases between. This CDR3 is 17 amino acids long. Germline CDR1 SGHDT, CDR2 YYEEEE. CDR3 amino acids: CASSFRQTTFRGETQYF. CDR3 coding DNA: TGTGCCAGCAGCTTTCGTCAGACTACCTTCCGAGGGGAGACCCAGTACTTC.

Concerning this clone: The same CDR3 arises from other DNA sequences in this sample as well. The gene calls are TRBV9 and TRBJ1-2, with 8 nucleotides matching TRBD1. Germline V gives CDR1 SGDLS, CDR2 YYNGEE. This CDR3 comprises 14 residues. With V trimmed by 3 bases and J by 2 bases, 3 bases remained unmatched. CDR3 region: CASSAGQGNYGYTF. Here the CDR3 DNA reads TGTGCCAGCAGCGCCGGACAGGGAAACTATGGCTACACCTTC. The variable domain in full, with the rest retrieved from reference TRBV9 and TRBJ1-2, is DSGVTQTPKHLITATGQRVTLRCSPRSGDLSVYWYQQSLDQGLQFLIQYYNGEERAKGNILERFSAQQFPDLHSELNLSSLELGDSALYFCASSAGQGNYGYTFGSGTRLTVV.